This TCR beta chain was retrieved from a study of breast tumors, draining lymph nodes, adjacent tissues. TCRdb called the multiplex PCR reads again in MiXCR, with one record for every CDR3 protein. The sample includes some 100,000 distinct CDR3 sequences, 20% to 25% seen only once; the top ten take roughly 1.2%. Study-wide points: Compared with lymph nodes, tumors were less diverse; compared with nontumor tissue, more. Tumor and nontumor repertoires were significantly more similar in luminal-like than in basal-like breast cancer.

The table lists this clonotype with a few counts. The antigen is unknown. Axillary draining lymph nodes of breast cancer patients supplied the node samples. The CDR3 extends over 14 amino acids. CDR1 MNHEY and CDR2 SMNVEV come from the germline V gene (reference sequence). V was pared by 3 bases and J by 4 bases, with 9 bases between. Sequenced input: axillary lymph node tissue. The TCR originated in a female donor with breast cancer. Some clones in this sample may be carry-over from other donors' samples. The chain recombines TRBV27 with TRBJ2-2; D is ambiguous. Written as DNA, the CDR3 is TGTGCCAGCAGTTTGTTGGGGTTCACCGGGGAGCTGTTTTTT. Its protein is CASSLLGFTGELFF.